The T cell receptor beta chain under discussion was sequenced for a study of vaccination and CD4 T cells after COVID-19 (dated 2022 in TCRdb). Study-level background: Convalescent patients had a positive SARS-CoV-2 result on nasal swab PCR, and of these patients, several had mild disease and one had severe disease. The spike-specific CD4+ TCR repertoire was compared before and after mRNA vaccination in nine to ten COVID-19 convalescent patients and 4 infection-naive healthy vaccine recipients. For a few convalescent patients, samples were collected at an early post-vaccination timepoint (day 14) as well as at a late post-vaccination timepoint (days 161 to 241). Six males and four females were included in the convalescent cohort, with two Hispanic individuals, seven Caucasians, two Asians and one multiracial person represented. For stimulating the cultures, overlapping spike peptide pools were used, derived from SARS-CoV-2 as well as from the common cold coronaviruses HCoV-NL63, HCoV-OC43 and HCoV-229E. Post-vaccine blood samples were taken a median of about 72 days after the second vaccine dose, with a range of about 13 to 250 days. Control cultures received a CEFX viral epitope pool as the positive control, an HIV-1 Nef peptide pool as the negative control, or no peptide. Post-COVID blood samples were collected from convalescent patients a median of around 96 days after diagnosis, with a range of about 35 to 161 days. Two doses of either the Pfizer-BioNTech BNT162b2 vaccine (n=8) or the Moderna mRNA-1273 vaccine (n=2) were administered to participants. Paper-wide results and their limitations: An increase in the median number of SARS-CoV-2-reactive clonotypes from more than 20 after infection to 38 after vaccination was observed, but the change was not found to be significant. Of the vaccine-specific clones in convalescent patients, 304 of 307, or nearly all, reacted only to SARS-CoV-2 spike and did not cross-react with common cold coronaviruses. Among the post-vaccine SARS-CoV-2-reactive clones in convalescent patients, a median 86.3% showed up only after vaccination, which suggests vaccine-specific priming. Relatively few convalescent patients were included in the study, and early timepoints after natural infection were not analyzed.

Including the terminal cysteine and phenylalanine, the CDR3 comprises 15 residues. Kept here is only the CDR3 DNA, which spans 45 bases and is read in frame from base 1. Trimming takes 6 bases from V and 4 bases from J, and the germline ends sit 19 bases apart. Looking up the germline V gene (reference sequence) yields CDR1 SEHNR and CDR2 FQNEAQ. This clonotype appeared a few times. Which antigen it targets is not known. Base qualities are not recorded, but no much larger clone differs from it by a single base. Libraries were prepared through PCR. DNA from cultured CD4+ T cells was subjected to TCR sequencing with the Oncomine TCR Beta short-read assay at the Johns Hopkins FTIC core. The QIAamp micro DNA kit was used to extract genomic DNA from the cultured CD4+ T cells. Oncomine TCR Beta libraries from cultured CD4+ T cells were pooled with unique dual indexes and sequenced on an Illumina iSeq 100. Turning to the authors' computational methods: Non-productive sequences were filtered out, and CDR3s that did not start with C, did not end with F or W, or were shorter than 7 amino acids were discarded. Antigen-specific clonotypes were identified with the MANAFEST web application by comparing peptide-stimulated wells with reference and other culture wells. An FDR below 0.05, an odds ratio above 5, and a productive frequency above 0.1% in at least two of three replicate wells were required for clones to be considered positive. Clonotypes that were significantly expanded in both SARS-CoV-2 spike wells and at least one common cold coronavirus spike condition were defined as cross-reactive. CDR3 homology was assessed with Levenshtein distances (stringdist) and unrooted phylogenetic trees (ape) in R version 3.6.1. Starting from the raw public reads, TCRdb applied fastp trimming at Q25, assembled clones with MiXCR and retained in-frame beta chains. CDR3 protein sequences are deduplicated, and each keeps its most common genes and DNA. TCRdb assigned the V and J calls; the authors' analysis was not used. The sample table records 20,000 to 25,000 distinct CDR3 sequences; less than 35% of these occur just once. The ten largest clones capture 8.6% of the sample.

This sample's time point label indicates: late sampling 161 to 241 days after vaccination in three convalescent patients. The sample's treatment or condition label, in plain terms: approximately 9-day PBMC culture with coronavirus spike peptide pools or control peptides (ViraFEST assay). The ViraFEST assay was used in the study, in which antigen-specific T cells were expanded with peptide pools and expanded clonotypes were subsequently identified by TCR sequencing. The positive SARS-CoV-2 PCR tests of the convalescent patients were dated from March to December 2020, before the Alpha, Beta and Delta variants emerged in the United States. Each well held about 2 million PBMCs cultured in IMDM containing approximately 5% human AB serum and approximately 9.8 IU/ml IL-2, with 9 to 10 ug/ml peptide pools added. On days 3 and 7, half of the culture medium was replaced with fresh IL-2-containing medium. CD4+ T cells were isolated after around 9 days of culture through negative selection using the EasySep CD4+ T cell isolation kit. Ficoll-Paque Plus gradient centrifugation was used to isolate PBMCs from whole blood, and the isolated PBMCs were then either used fresh or cryopreserved at -140C. Triplicate wells were generally used for each culture condition.

The V and J genes are TRBV7-9 and TRBJ2-7; the D gene is possibly TRBD1 or TRBD2, with 5 bases matching each. The sequence was obtained from a human donor who had recovered from COVID-19. The material sequenced was CD4+ T cells from blood, cultured in vitro, taken about 7 months after SARS-CoV-2 vaccination. DNA sequence: TGTGCCAGCAGAGACCGGGACCTGGGATCGTACGAGCAGTACTTC. This encodes CASRDRDLGSYEQYF. Extended through the reference TRBV7-9 and TRBJ2-7 proteins, this CDR3 yields the full variable domain: DTGVSQNPRHKITKRGQNVTFRCDPISEHNRLYWYRQTLGQGPEFLTYFQNEAQLEKSRLLSDRFSAERPKGSFSTLEIQRTEQGDSAMYLCASRDRDLGSYEQYFGPGTRLTVT.